Given below is one TCR beta chain in context. As yet, its antigen is unknown. The data are from a study of shared clonotypes between healthy human individuals. Study conclusions and caveats: Incomplete sequencing of sorted subsets was indicated by rarefaction despite large depth. Clonotype sharing among the donors was expected to vary with sequencing depth.

The CDR3 spans 14 residues. Germline CDR1 is SEHNR and CDR2 is FQNEAQ (reference sequence). V gave up 4 bases and J gave up 4 bases; unmatched junction bases: 4. Splitting of CD4+ cells produced CD45RA+ naive and CD45RA-negative memory subsets. TCRdb keeps only in-frame clones here, not all; method: immunoSEQ multiplex PCR. The sample includes approximately 2.5 million clones, around nine tenths of them seen just once. The material sequenced was naive CD4+ T cells sorted from blood. Subset: CD45RA+ positively selected. This chain uses TRBV7-9 with TRBJ2-5; 9 positions agree with TRBD1. This sequence originates from a man between 18 and 35 years old in good health. In nucleotides, the CDR3 is TGTGCCAGCAGCTCCGGGACAGGGAGAGAGACCCAGTACTTC. Protein product: CASSSGTGRETQYF.